This T cell receptor beta chain was recovered during a study of blood T cell repertoires in COVID-19. Study in general: Samples representing acute and convalescent COVID-19 were sourced from the United States, Italy and Spain. Sources were T cells, B-cell-depleted T cells, or PBMCs; the material itself was cDNA or gDNA.

In the original processing: Reference gene primers were amplified, and this amplification served to estimate nucleated cell counts. Produced via immunoSEQ multiplex PCR; TCRdb's table is partial and in-frame only. D and trimming were read from the DNA, whereas the V and J calls and clone size are those reported in that table. The top ten clones hold roughly 11% of a sample with approximately 19,000 clones, around nine tenths of them seen once. The sample taken for sequencing was peripheral blood. The sequence was collected from a human donor in a cohort sampled during active COVID-19.

CDR3: CASSFDGGRGETQYF. CDR3 DNA sequence: TGTGCCAGCAGCTTCGACGGGGGTCGGGGTGAGACCCAGTACTTC. The rearrangement uses TRBV5-5 and TRBJ2-5; a weak D match, TRBD2 (6 bases). V was clipped by 2 bases and J by 5 bases, with 16 bases between them. Looked up from germline, CDR1 is SGHKS and CDR2 is YYEKEE (reference sequence). CDR3 length: 15 amino acids. The variable domain in full, completed from reference TRBV5-5 and TRBJ2-5, reads DAGVTQSPTHLIKTRGQQVTLRCSPISGHKSVSWYQQVLGQGPQFIFQYYEKEERGRGNFPDRFSARQFPNYSSELNVNALLLGDSALYLCASSFDGGRGETQYFGPGTRLLVL.